Below, 30 T cell receptor beta chains from the same sample are listed, as sequenced in a study of cytomegalovirus exposure and HLA in healthy donors. Measured with immunoSEQ multiplex PCR; TCRdb has only the in-frame clones, and not every one. Altogether some 210,000 clones are present, around four fifths being singletons, with the ten largest covering roughly 6%. The sequenced material came from PBMCs. These receptors all stem from a young woman in good health and CMV-seronegative.

The chain employs TRBV15 and TRBJ2-7; TRBD1 aligns across 8 bases. Per the germline V gene, CDR1 is LNHNV and CDR2 is YYDKDF (reference sequence). The CDR3 extends over 15 amino acids. J gave up 2 bases and V 0 bases, and 3 bases lay outside the gene matches. CDR3 protein: CATSREGQATYEQYF. CDR3 DNA sequence: TGTGCCACCAGCAGAGAGGGACAGGCAACCTACGAGCAGTACTTC.

This chain connects TRBV29-1 to TRBJ1-1, with D hard to call. The CDR3 spans 15 residues. Per the germline V gene, CDR1 is SQVTM and CDR2 is ANQGSEA. V shed 2 bases and J shed 0 bases, with 13 bases lying between them. The CDR3 region has the DNA TGCAGCGTTGAACAGGAGGGTAGGGTGAACACTGAAGCTTTCTTT. Translation gives CSVEQEGRVNTEAFF.

This rearrangement joins TRBV5-1 to TRBJ2-2, with a weak D call TRBD1 (5 bases). Deletions cut 4 bases from V and 5 bases from J, with 15 bases between. The CDR3 is made up of 15 amino acids. Germline CDR1 SGHRS, CDR2 YFSETQ. The CDR3 DNA follows: TGCGCCAGCAGCGTGCAGCTACGGACAACCGGGGAGCTGTTTTTT. Amino acid sequence: CASSVQLRTTGELFF.

This clone was detected a few times. V gene TRBV27 combines with J gene TRBJ2-7; 11 bases are shared with TRBD2. Germline CDR1 and CDR2: MNHEY and SMNVEV (reference sequence). This CDR3 has 16 amino acids. The V segment lost 0 bases and the J segment 2 bases; nucleotides outside the gene matches: 3. CDR3 DNA sequence: TGTGCCAGCAGTTTATCAGTAGCGGGAGGGCCCTACGAGCAGTACTTC. This codes for CASSLSVAGGPYEQYF.

The chain employs TRBV28 and TRBJ2-7; TRBD1 matches 10 bases. The V gene's germline CDR1 is MDHEN and CDR2 SYDVKM. CDR3 length: 13 residues. Trimming took 6 bases from V and 3 from J; bases not matched to a gene: 2. The CDR3 coding sequence is TGTGCCAGCAGGGGGACAGGGGACTACGAGCAGTACTTC. Translated: CASRGTGDYEQYF.

CDR3 DNA sequence: TGTGCCAGCAGCCCCGGAGGGCAGGGGGCACTTACGCAGTATTTT. It codes for CASSPGGQGALTQYF. The V and J genes are TRBV9 and TRBJ2-3; 8 bases match TRBD1. From germline, CDR1 is SGDLS and CDR2 YYNGEE. The CDR3 length is 15 residues. With V trimmed by 4 bases and J by 8 bases, 12 bases remained unmatched.

This clone turned up a few times. The chain is built from TRBV19 and TRBJ1-2; TRBD1 is a possible D gene (5 bases). Germline V lookup: CDR1 LNHDA, CDR2 SQIVND (reference sequence). CDR3 size: 13 residues. V gave up 3 bases and J gave up 6 bases, with 11 bases separating them. This chain's CDR3 is CASSMEQGHGYTF. The CDR3 DNA sequence: TGTGCCAGTAGTATGGAGCAGGGTCATGGCTACACCTTC.

This chain uses TRBV29-1 with TRBJ2-1; D is tentatively TRBD1 or TRBD2 (5 bases each). Germline V gene lookup returns CDR1 SQVTM and CDR2 ANQGSEA. CDR3 size: 15 residues. V was pared by 5 bases and J by 4 bases, with 18 bases between. CDR3 DNA sequence: TGCAGCGTTTTGACCGGGGCCTCGGAGTACAATGAGCAGTTCTTC. It encodes CSVLTGASEYNEQFF.

The chain uses TRBV2 and TRBJ1-1, with 7 bases fitting TRBD1. Germline CDR1 SNHLY, CDR2 FYNNEI. The CDR3 covers 14 residues. V shed 7 bases, J shed 5 bases, and the junction held 10 bases outside the gene matches. The DNA of the CDR3 is TGTGCCAGCACGCGACAGGGATGGGGAACTGAAGCTTTCTTT. Protein sequence: CASTRQGWGTEAFF.

V usage is TRBV10-3 and J usage is TRBJ2-5, with 8 bases aligning to TRBD1. The V segment lost 6 bases and the J segment 3 bases; nucleotides outside the gene matches: 9. CDR3 length: 15 amino acids. Germline values: CDR1 ENHRY, CDR2 SYGVKD. Here the CDR3 DNA reads TGTGCCATCAGGGCTGACGGGACAGGCAAAGAGACCCAGTACTTC. Translated: CAIRADGTGKETQYF.

This clone occurred once. The gene calls are TRBV30 and TRBJ2-7, with 8 positions matching TRBD1. In germline, CDR1 is GTSNPN, CDR2 SVGIG (reference sequence). The trim removed 8 bases at V and 4 bases at J, leaving 7 bases unmatched. CDR3 size: 12 residues. The CDR3: CATDRGGYEQYF. CDR3 DNA: TGTGCCACCGACAGGGGCGGGTACGAGCAGTACTTC.

The gene calls are TRBV5-4 and TRBJ2-2; no clear D gene. There are 15 residues in the CDR3. V was clipped by 3 bases and J by 1 base, with 10 bases between them. The germline V gene has CDR1 SGHNT and CDR2 YYREEE (reference sequence). This chain's CDR3 is CASSSPAKNTGELFF. CDR3 DNA sequence: TGTGCCAGCAGCTCCCCAGCGAAGAACACCGGGGAGCTGTTTTTT.

The chain carries TRBV9 and TRBJ1-1; D is ambiguous. Looked up from germline, CDR1 is SGDLS and CDR2 is YYNGEE. CDR3 length equals 16 residues. With 3 bases removed from V and 0 bases from J, the gap between germline ends came to 15 bases. The chain's CDR3 is CASSERSEALNTEAFF. The CDR3 DNA reads TGTGCCAGCAGCGAAAGAAGCGAGGCCCTGAACACTGAAGCTTTCTTT.

This chain uses TRBV7-8 with TRBJ2-6, with unresolved D. From germline, CDR1 is SGHVS and CDR2 FQNEAQ. The CDR3 loop spans 15 amino acids. Trimming cost V 0 bases and J 0 bases, with 3 bases left between them. The CDR3 nucleotides are TGTGCCAGCAGCTTAGCAGGCTCTGGGGCCAACGTCCTGACTTTC. Translation gives CASSLAGSGANVLTF.

This chain links TRBV30 with TRBJ2-7, with D possibly called TRBD1 or TRBD2 (5 bases each). Germline CDR1 and CDR2: GTSNPN and SVGIG (reference sequence). The ends were cut back, 0 bases at V and 8 bases at J, with 14 bases in the middle. The CDR3 is 13 amino acids. CDR3 loop: CAWSVHLRDQQYF. DNA for the CDR3: TGTGCCTGGAGTGTACATCTAAGGGACCAGCAGTACTTC.

The chain uses TRBV9 and TRBJ2-7; no clear D gene. CDR1 is SGDLS, CDR2 YYNGEE, per germline. The V end lost 0 bases, the J end lost 2 bases, and 6 bases lay between the germline ends. The CDR3 consists of 13 residues. The CDR3 DNA is TGTGCCAGCAGCGTAGATGGAACCTACGAGCAGTACTTC. Translation: CASSVDGTYEQYF.

This rearrangement joins TRBV27 to TRBJ1-5; D ambiguous. The V end lost 3 bases, the J end lost 4 bases, and 13 bases lay between the germline ends. CDR1 MNHEY and CDR2 SMNVEV come from the germline V gene (reference sequence). The CDR3 totals 15 residues. The DNA of the CDR3 is TGTGCCAGCAGTTTTGACAACGGAGCTAATCAGCCCCAGCATTTT. Its translation: CASSFDNGANQPQHF.

The chain uses TRBV5-1 and TRBJ2-7; 7 positions match TRBD2. The V segment lost 1 base and the J segment 2 bases; nucleotides outside the gene matches: 3. CDR3 length equals 14 residues. CDR1 and CDR2 (germline): SGHRS, YFSETQ. CDR3 sequence reads: CASSLRGGTYEQYF. The CDR3, as DNA: TGCGCCAGCAGCTTGCGCGGGGGAACCTACGAGCAGTACTTC.

Ten or more counts support this clone. The V call is TRBV5-1, the J call TRBJ2-2; possible D gene TRBD2, 5 bases. V was cut by 2 bases and J by 3 bases, with 17 bases left in between. Germline V lookup: CDR1 SGHRS, CDR2 YFSETQ. The CDR3 extends over 17 amino acids. In DNA, the CDR3 is TGCGCCAGCAGCTTCGAGGCATGGGTGGAGGACACCGGGGAGCTGTTTTTT. Residues: CASSFEAWVEDTGELFF.

V is TRBV18 and J is TRBJ1-1; D gene uncertain. The CDR3 contains 14 residues. V was trimmed by 0 bases and J by 7 bases, leaving 12 bases between them. Germline V gene lookup returns CDR1 KGHSH and CDR2 LQKENI. CDR3 sequence (DNA): TGTGCCAGCTCACCACCGATAGGGCTAGGTGAAGCTTTCTTT. Translation: CASSPPIGLGEAFF.

V gene TRBV9 combines with J gene TRBJ1-1; 10 nucleotides line up with TRBD1. This CDR3 is 13 amino acids long. The V gene end was trimmed by 3 bases and the J gene end by 6 bases; junction bases not matched to a gene: 2. CDR1 is SGDLS and CDR2 is YYNGEE in the germline V gene. CDR3 region: CASSAGTGAEAFF. The CDR3 DNA reads as TGTGCCAGCAGCGCCGGGACAGGGGCTGAAGCTTTCTTT.

This clone has a single count. Additional DNA sequences in this sample encode the identical CDR3. The chain combines TRBV27 with TRBJ1-4; tentative D call: TRBD1 (6 bases). This CDR3 has 14 amino acids. V shed 7 bases and J shed 0 bases, with 9 bases lying between them. In germline, CDR1 is MNHEY, CDR2 SMNVEV (reference sequence). The CDR3 reads CASKNRATNEKLFF. Written as DNA, the CDR3 is TGTGCCAGCAAAAACAGGGCAACTAATGAAAAACTGTTTTTT.

The chain joins TRBV28 to TRBJ2-1; D unresolved. CDR1 MDHEN and CDR2 SYDVKM come from the germline V gene. The CDR3 runs to 12 residues. The ends were cut back, 4 bases at V and 9 bases at J, with 10 bases in the middle. CDR3 DNA: TGTGCCAGCAGTTCCGGTAAGATTGAGCAGTTCTTC. The encoded protein is CASSSGKIEQFF.

V and J are TRBV18 and TRBJ1-4; D possibly corresponds to TRBD1 (5 bases). The V and J ends lost 1 base and 5 bases respectively, with 8 bases between them. Looked up from germline, CDR1 is KGHSH and CDR2 is LQKENI. The CDR3 is made up of 14 amino acids. The CDR3, as DNA: TGTGCCAGCTCACCACAGGGACTCAATGAAAAACTGTTTTTT. It yields the protein CASSPQGLNEKLFF.

The chain employs TRBV5-1 and TRBJ1-4; D is ambiguous. The CDR3 totals 14 residues. Between the trimmed V and J ends, which lost 5 bases and 7 bases, there was a span of 15 bases. From germline, CDR1 is SGHRS and CDR2 YFSETQ. The CDR3 coding sequence is TGCGCCAGCAGTTCCACTTCACGGGGTGAAAAACTGTTTTTT. This gives the protein CASSSTSRGEKLFF.

The gene calls are TRBV6-1 and TRBJ1-5, with 10 bases fitting TRBD1. The CDR3 totals 15 residues. In germline, CDR1 is MNHNS, CDR2 SASEGT. Unmatched junction bases numbered 4, after V lost 5 bases and J lost 3 bases. The CDR3 region has the DNA TGTGCCAGCAGTTCAGACAGGGGGCCCAATCAGCCCCAGCATTTT. Translating it yields CASSSDRGPNQPQHF.

The chain is built from TRBV10-3 and TRBJ2-7, with D possibly called TRBD1 or TRBD2 (5 bases each). The CDR3 sequence is 11 residues long. In germline, CDR1 is ENHRY, CDR2 SYGVKD. V was pared by 11 bases and J by 3 bases, with 11 bases between. This CDR3 is CASRENYEQYF. As DNA, the CDR3 is TGTGCCTCCAGGGAGAACTACGAGCAGTACTTC.

The chain recombines TRBV2 with TRBJ1-5, with 7 bases matching TRBD1. The CDR3 runs to 13 residues. CDR1 SNHLY and CDR2 FYNNEI come from the germline V gene. Germline trimming cut 6 bases from V and 6 bases from J; bases unmatched to any gene: 5. Here the CDR3 DNA reads TGTGCCAGCAGAAGGGGGCTCACTCAGCCCCAGCATTTT. This encodes CASRRGLTQPQHF.

The rearrangement uses TRBV28 and TRBJ1-1; the D gene is possibly TRBD1 (6 bases). Germline-derived CDR1 and CDR2 are MDHEN and SYDVKM. V lost 6 bases to trimming and J lost 7 bases, with 15 bases between them. The CDR3 totals 13 residues. The CDR3 region is CASRVVGADEAFF. The CDR3 DNA follows: TGTGCCAGCAGGGTTGTGGGGGCAGATGAAGCTTTCTTT.

This chain uses TRBV28 with TRBJ1-2; the match to TRBD1 covers 9 bases. V lost 8 bases and J lost 0; bases outside the gene matches: 7. CDR3 length: 15 residues. Germline V gene sequence: CDR1 MDHEN, CDR2 SYDVKM. For the CDR3, the DNA is TGTGCCAGCCTGGACAGGGGAACCTCTAACTATGGCTACACCTTC. This translates into CASLDRGTSNYGYTF.